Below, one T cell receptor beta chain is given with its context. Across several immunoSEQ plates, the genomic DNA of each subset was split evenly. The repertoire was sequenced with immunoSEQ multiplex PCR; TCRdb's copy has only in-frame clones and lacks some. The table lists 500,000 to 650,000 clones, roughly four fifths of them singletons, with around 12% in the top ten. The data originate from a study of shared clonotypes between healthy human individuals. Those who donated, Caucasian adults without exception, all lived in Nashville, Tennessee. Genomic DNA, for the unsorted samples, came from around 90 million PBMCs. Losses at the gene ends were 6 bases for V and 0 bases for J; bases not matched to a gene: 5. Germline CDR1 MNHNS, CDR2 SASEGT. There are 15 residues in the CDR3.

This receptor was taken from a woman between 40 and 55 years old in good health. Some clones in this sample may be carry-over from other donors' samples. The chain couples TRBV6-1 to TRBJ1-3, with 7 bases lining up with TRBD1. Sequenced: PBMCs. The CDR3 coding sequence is TGTGCCAGCAGCTCCACAGGGGACTCTGGAAACACCATATATTTT. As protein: CASSSTGDSGNTIYF.